This T cell receptor beta chain appears in the sequencing data of a study of CD8 T cells in Susac syndrome. In blood CD8+ and CD4+ T cells, TCR beta underwent sequencing. Included as multiple sclerosis controls were treatment-naive patients who had stable or active relapsing-remitting disease. TEMRA cells were FACS-enriched and CD8+ and CD4+ T cells negatively isolated. Random hexamers were used to reverse transcribe the RNA input (roughly 0.5 to 1 ug). Multiplex PCR with immunoSEQ amplified the TCR beta CDR3 across 54 Vbeta and 13 Jbeta. A single record per CDR3 protein comes from TCRdb applying MiXCR to the immunoSEQ multiplex PCR reads. The sample consists of hundreds of thousands of distinct CDR3 sequences, around 93% of them appearing once. The CDR3 loop spans 14 amino acids. The V and J ends lost 4 bases and 6 bases respectively, with 15 bases between them. Germline-derived CDR1 and CDR2 are MGHRA and YSYEKL.

The material sequenced was CD4+ T cells from PBMCs. This TCR came from a human donor with multiple sclerosis. The chain uses TRBV4-1 and TRBJ1-2, with D possibly matching TRBD1 (6 bases). In DNA form, the CDR3 reads TGCGCCAGCAGCCGCCTGGGACAAAATGATGGCTACACCTTC. Its translation: CASSRLGQNDGYTF.